This TCR beta chain originates from a study of T-cell reconstitution after alpha-beta-depleted transplantation in children. This clonotype has at least ten counts. The TCRbeta library incorporated unique molecular identifiers. MiXCR was run by TCRdb on the PCR reads, yielding one entry per CDR3 protein. The table has about 290,000 distinct CDR3 sequences, 10% seen once. Specimen: PBMCs, collected before TCRalphabeta/CD19-depleted stem cell transplant. The origin of this receptor is a boy younger than two with acute myeloid leukemia, due to receive a stem cell transplant.

CDR3 sequence reads: CASSYLGTRETQYF. CDR3 in DNA: TGTGCCAGCAGTTACTTGGGTACGAGAGAGACCCAGTACTTC. This sequence joins TRBV6-2 or TRBV6-3 and TRBJ2-5; D gene unclear. The V end was cut by 1 base, the J end by 4 bases, with 10 bases between. Per germline, CDR1 MNHEY and CDR2 SVGEGT. This CDR3 has 14 residues.